This entry lists 30 T cell receptor beta chains sequenced from one sample in a study of T cell changes during pregnancy in multiple sclerosis. Data came from immunoSEQ multiplex PCR; TCRdb stores just in-frame clones and leaves some out. The sample lists about 92,000 clones, almost 95% occurring once. Specimen: peripheral blood, collected in the third trimester of pregnancy. The receptors stem from a female donor with multiple sclerosis, enrolled in a pregnancy study.

The chain links TRBV1 to TRBJ2-7; TRBD1, the table's D call, lacks a check against the DNA. TRBV1 is annotated as a pseudogene. The CDR3 totals 17 residues. This CDR3 reads CTSSQGPQGTGSYEQYF. The CDR3, as DNA: TGCACCAGCAGCCAAGGCCCGCAAGGGACAGGATCCTACGAGCAGTACTTC.

V is TRBV28 and J is TRBJ2-2, with 8 bases that match TRBD2. Germline lookup yields CDR1 MDHEN and CDR2 SYDVKM. The CDR3 totals 14 residues. V shed 4 bases and J 6 bases; nucleotides not matched to a gene: 4. The CDR3 nucleotides read TGTGCCAGCAGTTACCGGGAGGGTCCCGGGGAGCTGTTTTTT. It yields the protein CASSYREGPGELFF.

The chain carries TRBV15 and TRBJ2-1; D might be TRBD2 (6 bases). Trimming removed 7 bases from V and 4 bases from J, with 11 bases in between. This CDR3 has 13 residues. Germline CDR1 is LNHNV and CDR2 is YYDKDF (reference sequence). The CDR3 DNA sequence: TGTGCCACCACCCAGGGACTTTACAATGAGCAGTTCTTC. Translation: CATTQGLYNEQFF.

The rearrangement uses TRBV7-3 and TRBJ2-1, with 7 bases lining up with TRBD2. This CDR3 is 16 amino acids long. J gave up 7 bases and V 5 bases, and 14 bases lay outside the gene matches. The germline gives CDR1 SGHTA, CDR2 FQGTGA. The CDR3 sequence: CASSTQTSRVRNEQFF. CDR3 nucleotide sequence: TGTGCCAGCAGCACTCAGACTAGCCGCGTAAGGAATGAGCAGTTCTTC.

This rearrangement joins TRBV5-4 to TRBJ2-1, with a possible D match to TRBD2 (5 bases). Germline CDR1 and CDR2: SGHNT and YYREEE (reference sequence). The ends were cut back, 3 bases at V and 7 bases at J, with 11 bases in the middle. CDR3 length: 13 amino acids. The CDR3 DNA sequence: TGTGCCAGCAGCTCCGCGGGTGGGAATGAGCAGTTCTTC. Its translation: CASSSAGGNEQFF.

The chain carries TRBV7-2 and TRBJ1-5, with 10 bases matching TRBD1. The ends lost 1 base at V and 3 bases at J; junction bases unmatched: 6. CDR3 length: 17 amino acids. The germline gives CDR1 SGHTA, CDR2 FQGNSA. CDR3: CASSLVGTGAINQPQHF. The CDR3 nucleotides are TGTGCCAGCAGCTTAGTGGGGACAGGGGCGATCAATCAGCCCCAGCATTTT.

This clone was seen once. The genes are TRBV10-3 and TRBJ2-1; the match to TRBD1 covers 11 bases. The CDR3 is made up of 13 amino acids. Germline CDR1 reads ENHRY; CDR2 reads SYGVKD. J was trimmed by 11 bases and V by 9 bases; bases with no gene match: 9. As DNA, the CDR3 is TGTGCCATTGGACAGGGGGCTCCGCCTCAGCAGTTCTTC. Translation: CAIGQGAPPQQFF.

The rearrangement joins TRBV19 to TRBJ1-2; D is perhaps TRBD1 (5 bases). This CDR3 has 13 residues. V gave up 8 bases and J gave up 6 bases, with 16 bases separating them. Per germline, CDR1 LNHDA and CDR2 SQIVND (reference sequence). CDR3 in DNA: TGTGCCAGTCAAGAGAGCCAGGGCCATGGCTACACCTTC. Amino acid sequence: CASQESQGHGYTF.

The chain joins TRBV5-1 to TRBJ2-1; D perhaps matches TRBD1 (5 bases). V was pared by 4 bases and J by 4 bases, with 21 bases between. CDR3 size: 17 residues. Germline CDR1 SGHRS, CDR2 YFSETQ. The DNA for the CDR3 is TGCGCCAGCAGCCGACAGCTGGGTAGAATCCCTTACAATGAGCAGTTCTTC. It specifies CASSRQLGRIPYNEQFF. Combining the CDR3 with reference TRBV5-1 and TRBJ2-1 gives the whole variable domain KAGVTQTPRYLIKTRGQQVTLSCSPISGHRSVSWYQQTPGQGLQFLFEYFSETQRNKGNFPGRFSGRQFSNSRSEMNVSTLELGDSALYLCASSRQLGRIPYNEQFFGPGTRLTVL.

The chain is built from TRBV4-1 and TRBJ2-7, with a weak D call TRBD2 (6 bases). V was trimmed by 0 bases and J by 3 bases, leaving 12 bases between them. CDR3 size: 15 residues. Germline CDR1 is MGHRA and CDR2 is YSYEKL. The CDR3 DNA follows: TGCGCCAGCAGCCAAGATCGGGGGACGGACTACGAGCAGTACTTC. Translated, it gives CASSQDRGTDYEQYF.

J is TRBJ1-2 and V is TRBV28; D possibly corresponds to TRBD1 (5 bases). The CDR3 contains 16 residues. V was clipped by 5 bases and J by 2 bases, with 18 bases between them. Germline CDR1 and CDR2: MDHEN and SYDVKM. The CDR3 sequence: CASSPDPWGRNYGYTF. The CDR3 DNA reads TGTGCCAGCAGTCCGGACCCGTGGGGCAGGAACTATGGCTACACCTTC.

The V call is TRBV10-1, the J call TRBJ2-7; D is possibly TRBD1 (6 bases). Germline V gene sequence: CDR1 WNHNN, CDR2 SYGVQD (reference sequence). This CDR3 comprises 20 residues. V shed 6 bases and J shed 2 bases, with 32 bases lying between them. The CDR3 loop reads CASRKNTGTPPVQIPYEQYF. As DNA, the CDR3 is TGCGCCAGCAGAAAGAATACCGGGACACCGCCAGTACAGATCCCCTACGAGCAGTACTTC.

The CDR3 DNA follows: TGTGCCAGTCCCCCAGGGGGCGCATTATCCTACGAGCAGTACTTC. Its protein is CASPPGGALSYEQYF. The genes are TRBV28 and TRBJ2-7; the match to TRBD1 covers 8 bases. Germline loops: CDR1 MDHEN, CDR2 SYDVKM. V dropped 9 bases and J dropped 1; count of bases not matched to a gene: 11. The CDR3 is 15 residues long. The full variable domain, its missing parts supplied by reference TRBV28 and TRBJ2-7, is DVKVTQSSRYLVKRTGEKVFLECVQDMDHENMFWYRQDPGLGLRLIYFSYDVKMKEKGDIPEGYSVSREKKERFSLILESASTNQTSMYLCASPPGGALSYEQYFGPGTRLTVT.

This clone was recorded only once. The V call is TRBV4-3, the J call TRBJ2-1; 13 nucleotides match TRBD2. V trimming: 3 bases; J trimming: 8 bases; junction bases outside the gene matches: 7. The CDR3 is 16 amino acids. Looked up from germline, CDR1 is LGHNA and CDR2 is YSLEER. CDR3 nucleotide sequence: TGCGCCAGCAGCCAGGGGACTAGCGGGACAGCCGATGAGCAGTTCTTC. Translating it yields CASSQGTSGTADEQFF.

The J gene is TRBJ2-6, the V gene TRBV2, with 9 bases lining up with TRBD1. The CDR3 covers 16 residues. V shed 5 bases and J 1 base; nucleotides not matched to a gene: 3. Looked up from germline, CDR1 is SNHLY and CDR2 is FYNNEI. The CDR3 protein is CASSWDRVSGANVLTF. DNA for the CDR3: TGTGCCAGCAGTTGGGACAGGGTGTCTGGGGCCAACGTCCTGACTTTC.

The chain employs TRBV7-2 and TRBJ2-7; tentatively, D is TRBD1 (6 bases). The length of the CDR3 is 12 residues. Trimming shortened V by 1 base and J by 5 bases, and 6 bases separated the two germline ends. Germline assignment: CDR1 SGHTA and CDR2 FQGNSA. The CDR3 nucleotides read TGTGCCAGCAGCTTAGAGGGGGACGAGCAGTACTTC. Translation gives CASSLEGDEQYF.

This chain connects TRBV5-4 to TRBJ2-7, with D possibly TRBD2 on 6 matching bases. The V and J ends lost 2 bases and 5 bases respectively, with 17 bases between them. The CDR3 length is 15 residues. Looked up from germline, CDR1 is SGHNT and CDR2 is YYREEE (reference sequence). The CDR3 region has the DNA TGTGCCAGCAGCTTTAATGGAGGGCCTACGAACGAGCAGTACTTC. This sequence encodes CASSFNGGPTNEQYF.

V is TRBV27 and J is TRBJ2-7; 9 bases map to TRBD1. The CDR3 has 15 residues. From germline, CDR1 is MNHEY and CDR2 SMNVEV (reference sequence). The trim removed 5 bases at V and 0 bases at J, leaving 5 bases unmatched. Written as DNA, the CDR3 is TGTGCCAGCAGTGACAGGGGGGGAAACTCCTACGAGCAGTACTTC. Translation: CASSDRGGNSYEQYF.

V is TRBV19 and J is TRBJ2-5, with TRBD2 matching 10 bases. The germline CDR1 and CDR2 sequences are LNHDA and SQIVND (reference sequence). Losses at the gene ends were 1 base for V and 1 base for J; bases not matched to a gene: 0. The CDR3 is 15 residues long. CDR3 residues: CASSIGTSGQETQYF. CDR3 DNA sequence: TGTGCCAGTAGTATAGGGACTAGCGGCCAAGAGACCCAGTACTTC.

The CDR3 bases are TGCGCCAGCAGCGCCCTCAGAAATCAGCCCCAGCATTTT. Translating gives CASSALRNQPQHF. The chain uses TRBV4-1 and TRBJ1-5; D uncertain. Trimming took 5 bases from V and 4 from J, leaving 9 bases between them. Per the germline V gene, CDR1 is MGHRA and CDR2 is YSYEKL. This CDR3 spans 13 amino acids.

The chain recombines TRBV19 with TRBJ1-2, with TRBD1 matching 7 bases. In germline, CDR1 is LNHDA, CDR2 SQIVND (reference sequence). V dropped 7 bases and J dropped 7; count of bases not matched to a gene: 9. This CDR3 is 13 amino acids long. The chain's CDR3 is CASNRQGMGGYTF. The CDR3, as DNA: TGTGCCAGTAATCGACAGGGTATGGGTGGCTACACCTTC.

The chain carries TRBV29-1 and TRBJ2-2; TRBD2 matches 10 bases. Per germline, CDR1 SQVTM and CDR2 ANQGSEA. The CDR3 extends over 15 amino acids. J gave up 1 base and V 4 bases, and 3 bases lay outside the gene matches. The CDR3 spells CSVASGSVNTGELFF. The CDR3 DNA sequence: TGCAGCGTTGCTAGCGGGAGTGTGAACACCGGGGAGCTGTTTTTT.

V and J are TRBV28 and TRBJ2-1; TRBD1 might be the D (6 bases). Germline CDR1 is MDHEN and CDR2 is SYDVKM. Between the trimmed V and J ends, which lost 10 bases and 16 bases, there was a span of 20 bases. The CDR3 extends over 11 amino acids. DNA for the CDR3: TGTGCCACGCAACGGGACATCGGAATATTCTTC. Its translation is CATQRDIGIFF. Variable domain in full (rest from reference TRBV28 and TRBJ2-1): DVKVTQSSRYLVKRTGEKVFLECVQDMDHENMFWYRQDPGLGLRLIYFSYDVKMKEKGDIPEGYSVSREKKERFSLILESASTNQTSMYLCATQRDIGIFFGPGTRLTVL.

The chain employs TRBV7-9 and TRBJ2-5; 11 bases fit TRBD2. The V segment lost 3 bases and the J segment 0 bases; nucleotides outside the gene matches: 9. This CDR3 is built from 18 residues. Germline V gene sequence: CDR1 SEHNR, CDR2 FQNEAQ (reference sequence). The DNA for the CDR3 is TGTGCCAGCAGCTTTAGGGGGCCTAGCGGGAGGAACCAAGAGACCCAGTACTTC. As protein: CASSFRGPSGRNQETQYF.

V usage is TRBV11-2 and J usage is TRBJ2-5, with D possibly matching TRBD1 (6 bases). The CDR3 is 15 amino acids. The germline V gene has CDR1 SGHAT and CDR2 FQNNGV. Trimming left V 0 bases short and J 2 bases short, with 10 bases between. CDR3 sequence: CASSLDSQGQETQYF. The CDR3 nucleotides are TGTGCCAGCAGCTTAGACTCTCAGGGGCAAGAGACCCAGTACTTC.

The rearrangement uses TRBV2 and TRBJ2-3; 8 bases map to TRBD2. Looked up from germline, CDR1 is SNHLY and CDR2 is FYNNEI. CDR3 length: 14 amino acids. V lost 8 bases, J lost 2 bases, and 6 bases stayed unmatched. The CDR3 sequence is CASLKREITDTQYF. CDR3 DNA sequence: TGTGCCAGCCTCAAGCGGGAGATCACAGATACGCAGTATTTT.

This chain joins TRBV5-4 and TRBJ2-3, with a tentative D call TRBD1 (5 bases). Trimming left V 3 bases short and J 1 base short, with 9 bases between. The CDR3 length is 14 residues. CDR1 SGHNT and CDR2 YYREEE come from the germline V gene (reference sequence). CDR3 DNA: TGTGCCAGCAGCTCACAGGTGGGCACAGATACGCAGTATTTT. Translation gives CASSSQVGTDTQYF.

The CDR3 region is CASSLYREGKPQHF. DNA of the CDR3: TGTGCCAGCAGTTTATACAGGGAAGGTAAGCCCCAGCATTTT. The V gene is TRBV27, the J gene TRBJ1-5, with D possibly matching TRBD1 (6 bases). Germline CDR1 reads MNHEY; CDR2 reads SMNVEV (reference sequence). CDR3 length: 14 residues. V was cut by 1 base and J by 8 bases, with 12 bases left in between.

The rearrangement joins TRBV5-4 to TRBJ2-4, with 8 nucleotides matching TRBD1. Unmatched junction bases numbered 4, after V lost 5 bases and J lost 3 bases. Germline CDR1 SGHNT, CDR2 YYREEE (reference sequence). This CDR3 is 14 amino acids long. This CDR3 is CASREQGDKNIQYF. CDR3 bases: TGTGCCAGCAGGGAACAGGGGGACAAAAACATTCAGTACTTC.

The rearrangement uses TRBV19 and TRBJ2-1, with 9 bases matching TRBD2. CDR1 is LNHDA and CDR2 is SQIVND in the germline V gene (reference sequence). V dropped 8 bases and J dropped 8; count of bases not matched to a gene: 22. The CDR3 sequence is 18 residues long. The CDR3 DNA is TGTGCCAGTGGTTCCGAGGGGTGGTTAGCGGGAGCAGGTGATGAGCAGTTCTTC. Its translation is CASGSEGWLAGAGDEQFF.